This TCR beta chain was sequenced for a study of shared clonotypes between healthy human individuals. As regards this clone: What it binds is not known.

Study observations and caveats: Only blood underwent sampling, and tissue repertoires likely differ. Genetic and exposure-history diversity was limited by the small donor number.

The germline V gene encodes CDR1 SGHTA and CDR2 FQGNSA. The trim removed 8 bases at V and 4 bases at J, leaving 9 bases unmatched. CDR3 size: 15 residues. Each donor was a Caucasian adult residing in Nashville, Tennessee. Division of CD4+ cells produced a CD45RA+ naive subset and a CD45RA-negative memory subset. Measured with immunoSEQ multiplex PCR; TCRdb has only the in-frame clones, and not every one. In the table there are 1.6 million or so clones, around 98.5% of which are singletons. J is TRBJ2-3 and V is TRBV7-2, with 10 bases aligning to TRBD1. The clonotype comes from a young man in good health. The sequencing input was naive CD4+ T cells sorted from blood. Subset noted: CD45RA+ positively selected. In DNA, the CDR3 is TGTGCCAGCCGACCCCGACAGGGGGCTGCAGATACGCAGTATTTT. Translating gives CASRPRQGAADTQYF.